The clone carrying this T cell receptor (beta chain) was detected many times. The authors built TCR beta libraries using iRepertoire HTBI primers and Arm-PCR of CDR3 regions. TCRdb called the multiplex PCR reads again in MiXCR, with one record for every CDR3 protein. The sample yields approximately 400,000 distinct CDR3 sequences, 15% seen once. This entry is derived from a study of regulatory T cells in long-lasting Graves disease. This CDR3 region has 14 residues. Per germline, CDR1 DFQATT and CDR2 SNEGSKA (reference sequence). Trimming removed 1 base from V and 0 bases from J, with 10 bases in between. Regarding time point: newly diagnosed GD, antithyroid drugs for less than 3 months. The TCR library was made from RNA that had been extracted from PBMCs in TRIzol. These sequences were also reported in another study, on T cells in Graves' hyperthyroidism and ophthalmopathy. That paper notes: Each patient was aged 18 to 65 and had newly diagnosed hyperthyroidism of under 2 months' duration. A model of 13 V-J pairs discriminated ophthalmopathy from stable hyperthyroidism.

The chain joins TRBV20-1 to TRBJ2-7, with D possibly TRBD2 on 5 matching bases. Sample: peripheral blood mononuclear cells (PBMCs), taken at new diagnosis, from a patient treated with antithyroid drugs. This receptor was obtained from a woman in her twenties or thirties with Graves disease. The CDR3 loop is CSARGVANSYEQYF. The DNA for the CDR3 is TGCAGTGCTAGAGGGGTAGCGAACTCCTACGAGCAGTACTTC.